This entry lists 16 T cell receptor beta chains sequenced from one sample in a study of cytomegalovirus exposure and HLA in healthy donors. PCR primers comprised 60 Vbeta and 13 Jbeta primers. Sequencing used immunoSEQ multiplex PCR; TCRdb keeps in-frame clones, though not all of them. The data show just over 150,000 clones, roughly 72% seen once. The specimen was PBMCs. Receptor source: a man in his forties or fifties in good health and CMV-seropositive.

The chain links TRBV29-1 to TRBJ1-1; 8 bases match TRBD1. Germline CDR1 and CDR2: SQVTM and ANQGSEA. The length of the CDR3 is 15 residues. V was clipped by 2 bases and J by 3 bases; unmatched bases: 8. The CDR3 bases are TGCAGCGTTGAAAGGGGAACAGGGGGTGACACTGAAGCTTTCTTT. Its translation: CSVERGTGGDTEAFF.

V and J are TRBV9 and TRBJ1-1; 8 nucleotides match TRBD1. After removal of 6 bases from V and 0 bases from J, the junction contained 7 bases not matched to a gene. Per germline, CDR1 SGDLS and CDR2 YYNGEE. This CDR3 is built from 15 residues. The CDR3 bases are TGTGCCAGCACCGGGACAGGCGCTATGAACACTGAAGCTTTCTTT. Translating it yields CASTGTGAMNTEAFF. The variable domain in full, with the rest retrieved from reference TRBV9 and TRBJ1-1, is DSGVTQTPKHLITATGQRVTLRCSPRSGDLSVYWYQQSLDQGLQFLIQYYNGEERAKGNILERFSAQQFPDLHSELNLSSLELGDSALYFCASTGTGAMNTEAFFGQGTRLTVV.

The rearrangement links TRBV10-3 to TRBJ2-7; 7 bases match TRBD1. The CDR3 sequence is 13 residues long. After removal of 7 bases from V and 2 bases from J, the junction contained 5 bases not matched to a gene. Germline-derived CDR1 and CDR2 are ENHRY and SYGVKD. The CDR3 is CAITDRDPYEQYF. The CDR3 nucleotides read TGTGCCATCACAGACAGGGACCCCTACGAGCAGTACTTC.

The chain combines TRBV6-1 with TRBJ2-3; D remains unclear. Germline V gene sequence: CDR1 MNHNS, CDR2 SASEGT. CDR3 size: 16 residues. Trimming stripped 1 base from V and 2 bases from J, with 13 bases between. The chain's CDR3 is CASSEVAALPTDTQYF. The DNA of the CDR3 is TGTGCCAGCAGTGAAGTGGCGGCCCTCCCCACAGATACGCAGTATTTT.

This clone was seen once. CDR3 amino acids: CASSSETSGGYEQFF. In DNA form, the CDR3 reads TGTGCCAGCAGCTCAGAGACTAGCGGGGGCTATGAGCAGTTCTTC. This chain connects TRBV7-3 to TRBJ2-1; 12 bases map to TRBD2. The CDR3 loop spans 15 amino acids. CDR1 SGHTA and CDR2 FQGTGA come from the germline V gene. Trimming at V came to 4 bases and at J to 8 bases, leaving 6 bases not matched to a gene. The full variable domain, its missing parts supplied by reference TRBV7-3 and TRBJ2-1, is GAGVSQTPSNKVTEKGKYVELRCDPISGHTALYWYRQSLGQGPEFLIYFQGTGAADDSGLPNDRFFAVRPEGSVSTLKIQRTERGDSAVYLCASSSETSGGYEQFFGPGTRLTVL.

A single count supports this clone. The gene calls are TRBV7-2 and TRBJ1-2; D might be TRBD1 (6 bases). The germline V gene has CDR1 SGHTA and CDR2 FQGNSA. V lost 5 bases to trimming and J lost 1 base, with 11 bases between them. The CDR3 sequence is 14 residues long. The CDR3 loop reads CASSPGALNYGYTF. For the CDR3, the DNA is TGTGCCAGCAGCCCAGGGGCTCTTAACTATGGCTACACCTTC.

The V and J genes are TRBV7-3 and TRBJ1-6; the D is unclear. Germline values: CDR1 SGHTA, CDR2 FQGTGA. Trimming shortened V by 4 bases and J by 1 base, and 5 bases separated the two germline ends. The CDR3 consists of 14 residues. The CDR3: CASSSGSYNSPLHF. The CDR3 DNA is TGTGCCAGCAGCTCGGGGTCCTATAATTCACCCCTCCACTTT.

The CDR3 spells CASSPPGQMNTEAFF. CDR3 DNA: TGCGCCAGCAGCCCACCGGGACAGATGAACACTGAAGCTTTCTTT. This chain connects TRBV5-1 to TRBJ1-1; TRBD1 matches at 7 bases. Losses at the gene ends were 4 bases for V and 0 bases for J; bases not matched to a gene: 6. Germline V gene data show CDR1 as SGHRS and CDR2 as YFSETQ. CDR3 size: 15 residues. Drawing the rest from reference TRBV5-1 and TRBJ1-1, the complete variable domain is KAGVTQTPRYLIKTRGQQVTLSCSPISGHRSVSWYQQTPGQGLQFLFEYFSETQRNKGNFPGRFSGRQFSNSRSEMNVSTLELGDSALYLCASSPPGQMNTEAFFGQGTRLTVV.

This clone was seen once. The genes are TRBV7-9 and TRBJ2-1; unclear D gene. CDR3 length: 13 residues. Germline loops: CDR1 SEHNR, CDR2 FQNEAQ (reference sequence). Trimming took off 1 base at V and 5 bases at J, with 6 bases between the two ends. The CDR3 DNA reads as TGTGCCAGCAGCTTAGGAGCGAACAATGAGCAGTTCTTC. Translating gives CASSLGANNEQFF.

On this clone itself: The same CDR3 can be traced to other DNA sequences in this sample. The J gene is TRBJ2-3, the V gene TRBV7-2; weak D call: TRBD1 (6 bases). CDR1 and CDR2 from the germline V gene are SGHTA and FQGNSA. V was cut by 3 bases and J by 0 bases, with 7 bases left in between. The CDR3 is 14 amino acids. The CDR3 nucleotides are TGTGCCAGCAGCTTGGGACACAGCACAGATACGCAGTATTTT. Translation: CASSLGHSTDTQYF.

This clone was seen just once. The chain uses TRBV6-1 and TRBJ1-1; D is undetermined. The CDR3 has 14 amino acids. With 2 bases removed from V and 6 bases from J, the gap between germline ends came to 13 bases. The germline V gene has CDR1 MNHNS and CDR2 SASEGT. CDR3 nucleotides: TGTGCCAGCAGTGAACGGACTCGGTATTCTGAAGCTTTCTTT. Encoded protein: CASSERTRYSEAFF.

This clone was seen a few times. The chain employs TRBV7-9 and TRBJ1-1; D is uncertain. Looked up from germline, CDR1 is SEHNR and CDR2 is FQNEAQ (reference sequence). The CDR3 runs to 14 residues. Trimming removed 7 bases from V and 0 bases from J, with 12 bases in between. The CDR3 loop is CASISLSLNTEAFF. CDR3 in DNA: TGTGCCAGCATTAGCTTGTCCCTGAACACTGAAGCTTTCTTT.

This clone was recorded a few times. The CDR3, as DNA: TGCGCCAGCAGCTCCCAGACAGGGCGAAATCAGCCCCAGCATTTT. This encodes CASSSQTGRNQPQHF. The J gene is TRBJ1-5, the V gene TRBV4-1; the match to TRBD1 covers 7 bases. This CDR3 spans 15 amino acids. Germline assignment: CDR1 MGHRA and CDR2 YSYEKL. Germline trimming cut 5 bases from V and 4 bases from J; bases unmatched to any gene: 8.

This chain joins TRBV7-6 and TRBJ2-2; D might be TRBD1 (5 bases). V was clipped by 1 base and J by 2 bases, with 11 bases between them. Germline assignment: CDR1 SGHVS and CDR2 FNYEAQ. CDR3 length: 16 residues. For the CDR3, the DNA is TGTGCCAGCAGCTTAGTAAGCAGGGATAACACCGGGGAGCTGTTTTTT. Translating it yields CASSLVSRDNTGELFF.

The V call is TRBV7-6, the J call TRBJ1-1; D not certain. With 5 bases removed from V and 1 base from J, the gap between germline ends came to 8 bases. CDR3 size: 13 residues. CDR1 SGHVS and CDR2 FNYEAQ come from the germline V gene. The CDR3 nucleotides read TGTGCCAGCAGCCTTACAGCGAACACTGAAGCTTTCTTT. Its protein product is CASSLTANTEAFF.

This clone showed up just a few times. This sequence joins TRBV6-4 and TRBJ2-6; 10 positions agree with TRBD1. The CDR3 extends over 16 amino acids. V shed 4 bases and J 0 bases; nucleotides not matched to a gene: 0. Germline loops: CDR1 MRHNA, CDR2 SNTAGT. CDR3 sequence: CASSGTGGSGANVLTF. For the CDR3, the DNA is TGTGCCAGCAGTGGGACAGGGGGCTCTGGGGCCAACGTCCTGACTTTC.